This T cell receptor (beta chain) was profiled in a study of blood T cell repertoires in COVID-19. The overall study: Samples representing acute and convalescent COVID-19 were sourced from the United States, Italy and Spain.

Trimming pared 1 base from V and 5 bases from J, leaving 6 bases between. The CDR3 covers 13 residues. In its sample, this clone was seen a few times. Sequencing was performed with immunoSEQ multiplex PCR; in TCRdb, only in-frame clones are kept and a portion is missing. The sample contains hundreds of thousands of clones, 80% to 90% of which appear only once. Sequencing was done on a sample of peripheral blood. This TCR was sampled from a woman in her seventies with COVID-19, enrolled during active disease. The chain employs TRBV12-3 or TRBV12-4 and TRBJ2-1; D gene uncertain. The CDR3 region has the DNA TGTGCCAGCAGTTTAGGGCAGGACAATGAGCAGTTCTTC. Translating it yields CASSLGQDNEQFF.